This T cell receptor beta chain was found in a study of T cells in Graves' hyperthyroidism and ophthalmopathy (dated by TCRdb to the late 2010s). A note on the overall study: Peripheral blood was collected at initial diagnosis, before any treatment. A discovery cohort of around 98 patients, 43 with Graves' ophthalmopathy and fewer than 65 with stable Graves' hyperthyroidism, was used to find distinguishing TCR V-J signatures. An independent validation cohort of some 18 hyperthyroidism patients and 17 patients who later progressed to ophthalmopathy tested prospective prediction of ophthalmopathy. According to the paper, TCR Vbeta CDR3 sequencing was carried out on 135 peripheral blood samples, which came from under 50 ophthalmopathy, approximately 78 hyperthyroidism and approximately 17 progressor patients. Thyroid tissue and blood T-cell repertoires from six or seven Graves' hyperthyroidism patients were also compared in the study. Following sampling, methimazole starting at 30 mg daily was given to hyperthyroidism patients, and high-dose intravenous methylprednisolone was given to ophthalmopathy patients. The 100 or so discovery patients were divided at random into training and test sets in a 7:3 ratio.

Hyperthyroidism patients were newly diagnosed, with disease duration under 2 months, and aged 18 to 65 years. The study excluded patients with uncontrolled infections, other autoimmune diseases, pregnancy or lactation. Diagnoses were established on the basis of clinical symptoms, serum thyroxine and TRAb, thyroid ultrasound, and orbital computed tomography. Blood from progressor patients was drawn when they were first diagnosed with hyperthyroidism, before any ophthalmopathy symptoms appeared. PBMCs were separated from roughly 9.6 ml of fresh peripheral blood using Ficoll-Paque density gradient centrifugation. Progressor patients were initially diagnosed with Graves' hyperthyroidism and developed ophthalmopathy during follow-up. Trizol reagent was used to extract total RNA, and RNA quality was then checked on an Agilent 2100 Bioanalyzer. Broader findings and caveats from the paper: No statistical method was used to set the sample size in advance, and investigators knew the group allocation. Most expanded thyroid clonotypes (frequency above 0.001) were also found in blood, which suggests that blood repertoires may mirror thyroid immune responses. Ophthalmopathy was separated from stable hyperthyroidism by a 13 V-J signature model, with approximately 89% sensitivity and about 81% specificity obtained in cross-validation and 80%/75% obtained in testing. In validation, the model predicted progression to ophthalmopathy a median of roughly six months before onset, with roughly 71% sensitivity and roughly 77% specificity.

The CDR3 covers 14 residues, taking in both the cysteine and the phenylalanine. The read is trimmed to its CDR3 DNA, 42 bases read in frame from base 1. Trimming at the junction amounts to 0 bases on V and 5 bases on J, and the germline ends lie 8 bases apart. Per the germline V gene, SGHRS is the CDR1 and YFSETQ is the CDR2. A note on this clonotype: Its binding antigen is unknown. The input lacks base qualities; no much larger clone sits a single base away.

The TCR beta CDR3 regions were amplified from RNA transcripts. For the first round of RT-PCR on the TCR CDR3, the HTBI primer set was used together with the Qiagen OneStep RT-PCR kit. A second multiplex PCR round built the libraries, followed by size selection and purification. Libraries were sequenced paired-end with 100 bp reads on an Illumina HiSeq2000. Per the authors' processing: Raw data were processed with SOAPnuke, discarding reads with adapters, uncalled bases, mean Phred below 15, or no exact constant-primer or identifier match. High-quality paired reads were merged with COPE v1.2.5, and unique nucleotide sequences were defined as clonotypes. Clonotypes were aligned to IMGT TRBV, TRBD and TRBJ reference segments using MiTCR v1.1. Analysis was restricted to V-J combinations with a frequency above 0.0001, which covered roughly 99% of repertoires. A TCS score was defined as the ratio between F50 (clonal expansion) and ExV (chaos), using BLOSUM62-based TCRdist between CDR3 peptides within each V-J. Welch's t-statistics and random forest reduced just over 500 V-J features to some 14, which were used in a naive Bayes classifier (R e1071). The public reads were run again by TCRdb, first through fastp at Q25 and then through MiXCR, and only productive beta chains were kept. When rows share a CDR3 protein, they turn into one entry using the most common DNA and genes. These V and J calls are TCRdb output, not the study's own analysis. Present in this sample are roughly 400,000 distinct CDR3 sequences, 15% to 18% of which were seen just once. The ten largest account for around 30% of the sample.

The TCR originated in a woman younger than 30 with Graves' hyperthyroidism that later progressed to Graves' ophthalmopathy. In this chain, TRBV5-1 is recombined with TRBJ2-2, and TRBD2 may be the D gene, going by 5 matching bases. The sequencing sample was made of blood. The DNA reads TGCGCCAGCAGCTTGGTTAGCGTTACCGGGGAGCTGTTTTTT. This encodes CASSLVSVTGELFF.